This T cell receptor beta chain was identified in a study of T-cell reconstitution after alpha-beta-depleted transplantation in children. Points from the study as a whole: It was surviving recipient T cells and thymic progenitors that gave some patients high TCRbeta diversity at day 60. It was newly produced T cells that mostly accounted for T-cell counts and diversity one year after transplant. After transplant, at about two months, alpha-beta T cells were reportedly derived from several hundred expanded graft clones.

Unique molecular identifiers were incorporated into the prepared TCRbeta library. Each CDR3 protein is one row after TCRdb ran MiXCR on the PCR reads. The data hold fewer than 550,000 distinct CDR3 sequences, with under 20% observed a single time. A word on this clonotype: The antigen is not known.

CDR1 is KGHDR and CDR2 is SFDVKD in the germline V gene. Trimming removed 4 bases from V and 8 bases from J; junction bases left unmatched: 11. The CDR3 consists of 15 residues. The chain employs TRBV24-1 and TRBJ2-5; 8 bases are shared with TRBD1. This TCR was sampled from a boy younger than two who had a stem cell transplant for Wiskott-Aldrich syndrome, so the T cells may come from the graft donor. Source: PBMCs, mostly from graft donor cells, taken 360 days after TCRalphabeta/CD19-depleted stem cell transplant. This CDR3 reads CATSDPRTGRKTQYF. The CDR3 region has the DNA TGTGCCACCAGTGACCCGAGGACAGGGCGAAAAACCCAGTACTTC.